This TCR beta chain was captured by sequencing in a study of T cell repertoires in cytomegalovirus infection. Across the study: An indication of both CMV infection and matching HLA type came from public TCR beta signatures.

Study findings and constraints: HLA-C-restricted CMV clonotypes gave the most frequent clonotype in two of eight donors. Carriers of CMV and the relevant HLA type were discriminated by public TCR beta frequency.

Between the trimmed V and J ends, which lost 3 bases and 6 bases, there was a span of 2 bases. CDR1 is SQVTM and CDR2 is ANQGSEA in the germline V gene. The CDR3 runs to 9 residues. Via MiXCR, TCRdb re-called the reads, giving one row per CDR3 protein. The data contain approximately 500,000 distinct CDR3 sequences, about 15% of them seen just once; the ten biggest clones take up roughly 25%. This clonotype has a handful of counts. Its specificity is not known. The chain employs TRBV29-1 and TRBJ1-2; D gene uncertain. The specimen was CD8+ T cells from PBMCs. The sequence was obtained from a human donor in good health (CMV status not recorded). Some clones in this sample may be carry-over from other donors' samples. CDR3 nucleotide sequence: TGCAGCGTTGATGATGGCTACACCTTC. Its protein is CSVDDGYTF.